These 11 T cell receptor beta chains share one sample of origin, sequenced in a study of blood T cell repertoires in COVID-19. TCRdb's copy holds only in-frame clones and misses some; the assay was immunoSEQ multiplex PCR. The data contain 100,000 to 150,000 clones, 84% of them seen just once; the ten biggest clones take up about 12%. Sequences were obtained from peripheral blood. Receptors were obtained from an older woman with acute or convalescent COVID-19.

The V and J genes are TRBV9 and TRBJ2-1; 7 positions agree with TRBD1. V was pared by 0 bases and J by 8 bases, with 8 bases of the junction left unmatched. The CDR3 totals 15 residues. Per germline, CDR1 SGDLS and CDR2 YYNGEE. The CDR3, as DNA: TGTGCCAGCAGCGTAGTAGGACAGGTGATCCATGAGCAGTTCTTC. Translation gives CASSVVGQVIHEQFF. The whole variable domain, remainder taken from reference TRBV9 and TRBJ2-1, is DSGVTQTPKHLITATGQRVTLRCSPRSGDLSVYWYQQSLDQGLQFLIQYYNGEERAKGNILERFSAQQFPDLHSELNLSSLELGDSALYFCASSVVGQVIHEQFFGPGTRLTVL.

This clone has just one count. The chain links TRBV5-1 to TRBJ2-3, with 8 bases matching TRBD1. This CDR3 has 16 amino acids. The V gene end was trimmed by 4 bases and the J gene end by 3 bases; junction bases not matched to a gene: 10. The germline gives CDR1 SGHRS, CDR2 YFSETQ. The CDR3 DNA follows: TGCGCCAGCAGCAGCGGACAGGGAGGTGGGACAGATACGCAGTATTTT. It codes for CASSSGQGGGTDTQYF.

The rearrangement joins TRBV10-2 to TRBJ1-6; D might be TRBD1 (5 bases). CDR3 length: 15 amino acids. In germline, CDR1 is WSHSY, CDR2 SAAADI. V lost 2 bases and J 4 bases, leaving 9 bases between the germline ends. CDR3 in amino acids: CASSEVGTYNSPLHF. As DNA, the CDR3 is TGCGCCAGCAGTGAGGTGGGGACTTATAATTCACCCCTCCACTTT.

This rearrangement joins TRBV11-2 to TRBJ1-3; no clear D. This CDR3 is built from 14 residues. Germline lookup yields CDR1 SGHAT and CDR2 FQNNGV. The V gene lost 1 base and the J gene lost 1 base, with 5 bases spanning the gap. The CDR3 nucleotides are TGTGCCAGCAGCTTAGCAGGTTCTGGAAACACCATATATTTT. It is translated as CASSLAGSGNTIYF.

Here the CDR3 reads CASSIARSADYTF. DNA of the CDR3: TGTGCCAGTAGTATAGCCCGCAGCGCGGACTACACCTTC. The chain joins TRBV19 to TRBJ1-2; no clear D gene. Between the trimmed V and J ends, which lost 1 base and 10 bases, there was a span of 13 bases. This CDR3 region has 13 residues. Germline CDR1 and CDR2: LNHDA and SQIVND (reference sequence). The full variable domain, rest sourced from reference TRBV19 and TRBJ1-2, is DGGITQSPKYLFRKEGQNVTLSCEQNLNHDAMYWYRQDPGQGLRLIYYSQIVNDFQKGDIAEGYSVSREKKESFPLTVTSAQKNPTAFYLCASSIARSADYTFGSGTRLTVV.

The rearrangement links TRBV29-1 to TRBJ1-2; 10 bases fit TRBD1. Unmatched junction bases numbered 11, after V lost 7 bases and J lost 6 bases. Per germline, CDR1 SQVTM and CDR2 ANQGSEA. CDR3 size: 14 residues. CDR3 region: CSAGRQGARDGYTF. The CDR3 DNA is TGCAGCGCCGGCCGACAGGGGGCGCGGGATGGCTACACCTTC.

The J gene is TRBJ2-7, the V gene TRBV5-6, with D perhaps TRBD2 (5 bases). V lost 3 bases and J 6 bases, leaving 16 bases between the germline ends. The germline V gene has CDR1 SGHDT and CDR2 YYEEEE. The CDR3 runs 14 residues. In DNA, the CDR3 is TGTGCCAGCAGCTGGGAGATGGTGGGTGGCGAGCAGTACGTC. This codes for CASSWEMVGGEQYV.

The chain has TRBV4-1 and TRBJ1-2; TRBD1 matches at 10 bases. Germline V gives CDR1 MGHRA, CDR2 YSYEKL. After removal of 1 base from V and 8 bases from J, the junction contained 7 bases not matched to a gene. This CDR3 comprises 15 residues. The CDR3 here is CASSQVDRGRGGYTF. As DNA, the CDR3 is TGCGCCAGCAGCCAAGTCGACAGGGGGCGAGGGGGCTACACCTTC.

In its sample, this clone was seen once. The chain employs TRBV10-3 and TRBJ1-4; D remains ambiguous. Germline CDR1 is ENHRY and CDR2 is SYGVKD. The CDR3 runs 13 residues. Deletions cut 2 bases from V and 8 bases from J, with 9 bases between. The CDR3 here is CAISEVGDEKLFF. Here the CDR3 DNA reads TGTGCCATCAGTGAGGTGGGAGACGAAAAACTGTTTTTT.

This clone was counted a few times. CDR3: CASRLTGGAIETQYF. In DNA form, the CDR3 reads TGTGCCAGCAGACTCACCGGGGGGGCAATAGAGACCCAGTACTTC. The rearrangement uses TRBV28 and TRBJ2-5; 8 nucleotides align to TRBD2. The length of the CDR3 is 15 residues. Germline loops: CDR1 MDHEN, CDR2 SYDVKM. V was pared by 6 bases and J by 4 bases, with 10 bases of the junction left unmatched. Drawing the rest from reference TRBV28 and TRBJ2-5, the complete variable domain is DVKVTQSSRYLVKRTGEKVFLECVQDMDHENMFWYRQDPGLGLRLIYFSYDVKMKEKGDIPEGYSVSREKKERFSLILESASTNQTSMYLCASRLTGGAIETQYFGPGTRLLVL.

This clone was picked up one time. CDR3 sequence (DNA): TGTGCCAGCTCACAGAGGACTGAAGCTTTCTTT. It specifies CASSQRTEAFF. This chain joins TRBV18 and TRBJ1-1, with D uncertain. This CDR3 region has 11 residues. Trimming removed 4 bases at V and 5 bases at J, with 5 bases between. The germline V gene has CDR1 KGHSH and CDR2 LQKENI.